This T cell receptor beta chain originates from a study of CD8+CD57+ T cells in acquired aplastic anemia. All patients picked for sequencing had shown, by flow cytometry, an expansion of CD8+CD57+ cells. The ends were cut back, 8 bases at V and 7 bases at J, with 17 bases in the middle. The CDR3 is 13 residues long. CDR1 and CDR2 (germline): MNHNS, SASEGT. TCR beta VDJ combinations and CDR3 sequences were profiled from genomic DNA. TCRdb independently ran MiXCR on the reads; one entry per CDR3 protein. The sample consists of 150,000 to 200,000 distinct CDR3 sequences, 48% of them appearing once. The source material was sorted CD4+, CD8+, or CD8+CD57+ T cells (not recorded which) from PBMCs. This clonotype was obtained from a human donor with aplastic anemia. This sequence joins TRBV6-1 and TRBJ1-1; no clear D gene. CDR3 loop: CASGNAAGIEAFF. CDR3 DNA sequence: TGTGCCAGCGGTAACGCGGCGGGAATTGAAGCTTTCTTT.